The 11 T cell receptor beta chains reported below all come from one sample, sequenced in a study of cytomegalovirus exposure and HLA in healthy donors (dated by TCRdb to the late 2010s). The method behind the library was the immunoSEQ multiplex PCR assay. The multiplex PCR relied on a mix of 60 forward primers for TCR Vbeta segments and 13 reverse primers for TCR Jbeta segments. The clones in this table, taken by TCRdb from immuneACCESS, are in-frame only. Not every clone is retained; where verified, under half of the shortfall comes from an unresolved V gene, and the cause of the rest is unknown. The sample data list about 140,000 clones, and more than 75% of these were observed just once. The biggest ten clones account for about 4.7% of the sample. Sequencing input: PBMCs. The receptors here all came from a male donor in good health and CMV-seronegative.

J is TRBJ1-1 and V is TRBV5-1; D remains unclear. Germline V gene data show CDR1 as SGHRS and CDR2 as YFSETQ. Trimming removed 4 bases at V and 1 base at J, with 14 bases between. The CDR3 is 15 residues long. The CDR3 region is CASSLNGLSNTEAFF. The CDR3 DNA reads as TGCGCCAGCAGCCTGAATGGCCTCTCGAACACTGAAGCTTTCTTT.

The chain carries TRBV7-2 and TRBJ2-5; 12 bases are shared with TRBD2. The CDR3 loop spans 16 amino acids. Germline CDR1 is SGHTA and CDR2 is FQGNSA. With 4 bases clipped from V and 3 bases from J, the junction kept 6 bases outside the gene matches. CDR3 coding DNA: TGTGCCAGCAGCTACAGACTAGCGGGGGTAGAAGAGACCCAGTACTTC. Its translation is CASSYRLAGVEETQYF.

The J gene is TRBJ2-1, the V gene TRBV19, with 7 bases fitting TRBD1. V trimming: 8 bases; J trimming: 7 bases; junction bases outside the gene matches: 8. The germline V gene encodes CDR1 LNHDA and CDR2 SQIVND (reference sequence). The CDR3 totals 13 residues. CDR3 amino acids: CASCKGGWNEQFF. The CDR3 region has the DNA TGTGCCAGTTGTAAAGGGGGCTGGAATGAGCAGTTCTTC.

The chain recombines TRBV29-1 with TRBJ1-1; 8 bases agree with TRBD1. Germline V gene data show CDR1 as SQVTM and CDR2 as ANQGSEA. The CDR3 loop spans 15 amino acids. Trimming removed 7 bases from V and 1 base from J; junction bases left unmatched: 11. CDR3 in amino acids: CSARRQGWGNTEAFF. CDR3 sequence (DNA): TGCAGCGCCCGTAGACAGGGGTGGGGGAACACTGAAGCTTTCTTT.

CDR3 DNA: TGTGCCTGGAGTGCCCTTGGGGGAGGCTACGAGCAGTACTTC. Amino acid sequence: CAWSALGGGYEQYF. V gene TRBV30 combines with J gene TRBJ2-7; D is possibly TRBD2 (6 bases). From germline, CDR1 is GTSNPN and CDR2 SVGIG (reference sequence). There are 14 residues in the CDR3. V lost 1 base and J lost 3, with 13 bases in between. The complete variable domain, with remaining parts taken from reference TRBV30 and TRBJ2-7, reads SQTIHQWPATLVQPVGSPLSLECTVEGTSNPNLYWYRQAAGRGLQLLFYSVGIGQISSEVPQNLSASRPQDRQFILSSKKLLLSDSGFYLCAWSALGGGYEQYFGPGTRLTVT.

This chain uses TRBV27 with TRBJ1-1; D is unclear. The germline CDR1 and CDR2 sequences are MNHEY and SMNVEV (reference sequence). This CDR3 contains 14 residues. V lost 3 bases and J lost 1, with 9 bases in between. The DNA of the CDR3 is TGTGCCAGCAGTTTCGGAAGGAGGAACACTGAAGCTTTCTTT. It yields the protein CASSFGRRNTEAFF.

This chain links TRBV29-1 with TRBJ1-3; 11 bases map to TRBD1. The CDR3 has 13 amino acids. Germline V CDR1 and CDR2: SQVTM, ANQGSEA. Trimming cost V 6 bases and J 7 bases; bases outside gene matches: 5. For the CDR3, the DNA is TGCAGCGTAAGCGGGACAGGGGGGAACACCATATATTTT. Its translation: CSVSGTGGNTIYF.

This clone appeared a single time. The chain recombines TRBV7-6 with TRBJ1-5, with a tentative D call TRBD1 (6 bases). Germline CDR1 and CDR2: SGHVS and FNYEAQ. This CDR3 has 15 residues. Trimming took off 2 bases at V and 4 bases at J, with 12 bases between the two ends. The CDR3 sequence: CASSLSDRANQPQHF. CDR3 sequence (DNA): TGTGCCAGCAGCTTATCGGACAGAGCAAATCAGCCCCAGCATTTT.

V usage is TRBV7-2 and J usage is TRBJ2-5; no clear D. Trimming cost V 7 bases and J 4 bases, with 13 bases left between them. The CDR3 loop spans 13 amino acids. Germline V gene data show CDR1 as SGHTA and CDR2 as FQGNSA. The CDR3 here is CASTFNRAETQYF. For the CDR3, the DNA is TGTGCCAGCACCTTCAATAGAGCAGAGACCCAGTACTTC.

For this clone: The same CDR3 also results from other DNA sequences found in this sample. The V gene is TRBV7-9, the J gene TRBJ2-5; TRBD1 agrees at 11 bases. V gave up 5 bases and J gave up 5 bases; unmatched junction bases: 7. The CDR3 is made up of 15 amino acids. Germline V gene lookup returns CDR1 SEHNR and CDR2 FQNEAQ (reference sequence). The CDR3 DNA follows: TGTGCCAGCAGCCTAGGGGGACAGGGGGGCGAGACCCAGTACTTC. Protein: CASSLGGQGGETQYF.

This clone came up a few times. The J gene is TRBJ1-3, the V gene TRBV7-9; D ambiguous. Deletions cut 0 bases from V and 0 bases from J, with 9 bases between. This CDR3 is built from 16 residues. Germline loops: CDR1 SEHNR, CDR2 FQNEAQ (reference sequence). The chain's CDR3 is CASSLAGSYSGNTIYF. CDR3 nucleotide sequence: TGTGCCAGCAGCTTAGCGGGCTCTTACTCTGGAAACACCATATATTTT.